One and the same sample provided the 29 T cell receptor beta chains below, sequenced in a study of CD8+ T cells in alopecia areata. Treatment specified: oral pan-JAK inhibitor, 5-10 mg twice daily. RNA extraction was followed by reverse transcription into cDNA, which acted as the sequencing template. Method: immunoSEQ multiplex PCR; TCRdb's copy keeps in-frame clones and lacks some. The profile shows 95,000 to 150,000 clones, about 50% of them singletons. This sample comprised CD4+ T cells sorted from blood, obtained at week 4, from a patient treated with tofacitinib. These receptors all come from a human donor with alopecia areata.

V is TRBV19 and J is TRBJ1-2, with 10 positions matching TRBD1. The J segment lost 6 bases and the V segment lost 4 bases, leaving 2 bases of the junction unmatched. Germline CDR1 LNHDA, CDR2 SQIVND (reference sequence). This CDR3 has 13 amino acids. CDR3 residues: CASSTGTGDGYTF. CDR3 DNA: TGTGCCAGTAGTACCGGGACAGGGGATGGCTACACCTTC.

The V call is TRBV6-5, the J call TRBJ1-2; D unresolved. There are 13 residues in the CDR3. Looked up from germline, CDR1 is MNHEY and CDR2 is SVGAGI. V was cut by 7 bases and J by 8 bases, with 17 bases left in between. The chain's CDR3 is CASTSVGREGYTF. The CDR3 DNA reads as TGTGCCAGCACCTCCGTAGGGCGAGAGGGCTACACCTTC.

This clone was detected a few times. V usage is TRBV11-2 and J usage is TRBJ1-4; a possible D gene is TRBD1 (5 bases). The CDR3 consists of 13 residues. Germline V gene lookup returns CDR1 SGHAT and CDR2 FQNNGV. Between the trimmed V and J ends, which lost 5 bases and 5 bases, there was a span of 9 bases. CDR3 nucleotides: TGTGCCAGCAGCGCGGGGGGGAATGAAAAACTGTTTTTT. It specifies CASSAGGNEKLFF.

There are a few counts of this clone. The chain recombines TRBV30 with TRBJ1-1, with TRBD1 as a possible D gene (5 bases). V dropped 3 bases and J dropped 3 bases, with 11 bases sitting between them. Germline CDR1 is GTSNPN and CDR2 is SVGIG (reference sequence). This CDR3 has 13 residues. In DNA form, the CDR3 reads TGTGCCTGGAGAGTACCAGGGTACACTGAAGCTTTCTTT. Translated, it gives CAWRVPGYTEAFF.

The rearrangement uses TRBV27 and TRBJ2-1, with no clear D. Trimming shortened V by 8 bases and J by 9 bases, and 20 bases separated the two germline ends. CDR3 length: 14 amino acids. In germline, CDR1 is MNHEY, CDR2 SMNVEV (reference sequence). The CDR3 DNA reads TGTGCCAGCGGAACGATATCGGAGCTTAGTGAGCAGTTCTTC. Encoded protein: CASGTISELSEQFF.

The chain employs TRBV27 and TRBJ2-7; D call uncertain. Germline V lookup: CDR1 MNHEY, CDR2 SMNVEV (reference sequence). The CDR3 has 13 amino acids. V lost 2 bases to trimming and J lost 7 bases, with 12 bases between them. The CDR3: CASSLDFRGEQYF. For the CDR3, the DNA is TGTGCCAGCAGTTTAGACTTTCGTGGAGAGCAGTACTTC.

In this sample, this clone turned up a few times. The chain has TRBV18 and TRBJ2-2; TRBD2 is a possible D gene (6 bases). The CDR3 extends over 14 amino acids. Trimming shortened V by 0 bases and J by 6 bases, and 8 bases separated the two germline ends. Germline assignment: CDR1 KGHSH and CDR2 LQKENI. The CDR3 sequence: CASSPPASAGELFF. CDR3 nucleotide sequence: TGTGCCAGCTCACCACCAGCTAGCGCCGGGGAGCTGTTTTTT.

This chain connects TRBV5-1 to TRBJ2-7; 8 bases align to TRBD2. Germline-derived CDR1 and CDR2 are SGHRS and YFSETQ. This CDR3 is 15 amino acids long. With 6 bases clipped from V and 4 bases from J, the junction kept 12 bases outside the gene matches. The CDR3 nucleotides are TGCGCCAGCAATGGACTAAGCGGGAGCGAGTACGAGCAGTACTTC. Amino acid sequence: CASNGLSGSEYEQYF.

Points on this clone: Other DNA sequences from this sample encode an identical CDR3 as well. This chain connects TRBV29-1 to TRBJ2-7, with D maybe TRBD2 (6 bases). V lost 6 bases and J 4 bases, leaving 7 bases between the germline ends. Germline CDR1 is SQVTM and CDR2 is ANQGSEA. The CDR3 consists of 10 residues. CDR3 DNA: TGCAGCGTCGGGAGTTACGAGCAGTACTTC. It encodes CSVGSYEQYF.

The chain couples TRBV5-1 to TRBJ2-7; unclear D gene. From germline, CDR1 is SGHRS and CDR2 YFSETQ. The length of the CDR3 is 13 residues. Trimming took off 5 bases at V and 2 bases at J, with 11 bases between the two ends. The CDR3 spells CASRRIPTYEQYF. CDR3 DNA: TGCGCCAGCAGAAGGATCCCCACCTACGAGCAGTACTTC. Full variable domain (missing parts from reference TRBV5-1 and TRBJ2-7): KAGVTQTPRYLIKTRGQQVTLSCSPISGHRSVSWYQQTPGQGLQFLFEYFSETQRNKGNFPGRFSGRQFSNSRSEMNVSTLELGDSALYLCASRRIPTYEQYFGPGTRLTVT.

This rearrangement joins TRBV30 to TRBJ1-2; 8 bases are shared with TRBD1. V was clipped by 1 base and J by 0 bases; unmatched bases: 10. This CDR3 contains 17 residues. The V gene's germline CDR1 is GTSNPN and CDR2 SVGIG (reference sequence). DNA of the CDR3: TGTGCCTGGAGTGCGGCAGGGGGCGCCGCGGCTAACTATGGCTACACCTTC. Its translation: CAWSAAGGAAANYGYTF.

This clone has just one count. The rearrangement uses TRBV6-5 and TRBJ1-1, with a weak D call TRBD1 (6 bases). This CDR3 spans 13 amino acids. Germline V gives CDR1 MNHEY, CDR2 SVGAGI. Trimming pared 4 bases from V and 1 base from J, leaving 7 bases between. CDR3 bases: TGTGCCAGCAGTTCACAGGGGAACACTGAAGCTTTCTTT. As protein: CASSSQGNTEAFF.

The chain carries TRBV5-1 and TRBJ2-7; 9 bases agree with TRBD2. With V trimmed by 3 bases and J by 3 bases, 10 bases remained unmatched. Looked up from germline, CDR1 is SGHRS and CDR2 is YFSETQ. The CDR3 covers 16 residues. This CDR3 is CASSYSSGAADYEQYF. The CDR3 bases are TGCGCCAGCAGCTACTCTAGCGGGGCCGCGGACTACGAGCAGTACTTC.

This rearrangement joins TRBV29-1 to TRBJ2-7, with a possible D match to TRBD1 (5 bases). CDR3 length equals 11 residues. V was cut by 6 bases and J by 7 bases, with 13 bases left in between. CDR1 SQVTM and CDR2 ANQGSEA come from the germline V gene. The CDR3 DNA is TGCAGCGTCACGACAGTATTTGAGCAGTACTTC. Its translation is CSVTTVFEQYF.

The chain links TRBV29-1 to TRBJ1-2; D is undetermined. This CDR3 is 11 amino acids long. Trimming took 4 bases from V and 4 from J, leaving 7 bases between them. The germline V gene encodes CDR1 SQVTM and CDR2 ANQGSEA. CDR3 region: CSVVGSYGYTF. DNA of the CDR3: TGCAGCGTTGTAGGGTCCTATGGCTACACCTTC. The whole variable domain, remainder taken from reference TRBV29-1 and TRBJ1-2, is SAVISQKPSRDICQRGTSLTIQCQVDSQVTMMFWYRQQPGQSLTLIATANQGSEATYESGFVIDKFPISRPNLTFSTLTVSNMSPEDSSIYLCSVVGSYGYTFGSGTRLTVV.

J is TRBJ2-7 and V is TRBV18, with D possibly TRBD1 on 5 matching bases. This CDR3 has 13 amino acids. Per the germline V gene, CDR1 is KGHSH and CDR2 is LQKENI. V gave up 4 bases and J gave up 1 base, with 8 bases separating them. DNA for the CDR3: TGTGCCAGCTCACTTGACAGTTCCTACGAGCAGTACTTC. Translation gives CASSLDSSYEQYF.

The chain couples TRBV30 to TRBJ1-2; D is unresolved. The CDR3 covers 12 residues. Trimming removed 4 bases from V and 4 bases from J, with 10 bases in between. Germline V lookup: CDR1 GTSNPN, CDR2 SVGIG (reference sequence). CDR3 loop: CAWNQFGYGYTF. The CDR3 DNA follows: TGTGCCTGGAACCAGTTCGGCTATGGCTACACCTTC.

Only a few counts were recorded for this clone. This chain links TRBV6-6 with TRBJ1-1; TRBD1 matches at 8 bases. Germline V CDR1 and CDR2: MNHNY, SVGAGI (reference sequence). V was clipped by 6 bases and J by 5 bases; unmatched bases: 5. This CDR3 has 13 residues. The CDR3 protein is CASSQGALTEAFF. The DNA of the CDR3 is TGTGCCAGCAGCCAGGGGGCTTTGACTGAAGCTTTCTTT.

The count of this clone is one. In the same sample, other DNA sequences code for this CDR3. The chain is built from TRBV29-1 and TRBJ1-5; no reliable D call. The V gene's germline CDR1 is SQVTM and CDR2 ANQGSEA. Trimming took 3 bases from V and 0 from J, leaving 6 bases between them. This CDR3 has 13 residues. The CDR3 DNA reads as TGCAGCGTTGAGGTCGGTAGCAATCAGCCCCAGCATTTT. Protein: CSVEVGSNQPQHF.

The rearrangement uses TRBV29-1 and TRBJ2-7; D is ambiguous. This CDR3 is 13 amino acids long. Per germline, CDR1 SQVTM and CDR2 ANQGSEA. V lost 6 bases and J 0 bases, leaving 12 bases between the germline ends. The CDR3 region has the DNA TGCAGCGTCAAAAGGATGGGCTCCTACGAGCAGTACTTC. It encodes CSVKRMGSYEQYF.

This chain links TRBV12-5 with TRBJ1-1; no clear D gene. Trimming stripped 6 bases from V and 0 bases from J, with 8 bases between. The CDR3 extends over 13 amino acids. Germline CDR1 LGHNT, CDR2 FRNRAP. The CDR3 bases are TGTGCTAGTGGCGTCCAAATGAACACTGAAGCTTTCTTT. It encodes CASGVQMNTEAFF.

The CDR3 nucleotides are TGCGCCAGCAGCGGCAGGGGGTATTCTGGGGCCAACGTCCTGACTTTC. This translates into CASSGRGYSGANVLTF. The chain links TRBV5-1 to TRBJ2-6; TRBD1 matches at 7 bases. Trimming took 4 bases from V and 1 from J; bases not matched to a gene: 5. The germline V gene has CDR1 SGHRS and CDR2 YFSETQ. This CDR3 has 16 amino acids.

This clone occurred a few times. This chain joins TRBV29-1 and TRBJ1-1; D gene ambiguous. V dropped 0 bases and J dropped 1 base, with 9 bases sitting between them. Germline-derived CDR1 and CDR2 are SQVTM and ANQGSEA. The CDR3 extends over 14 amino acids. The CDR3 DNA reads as TGCAGCGTTGAAGATCGAGCCAAGAACACTGAAGCTTTCTTT. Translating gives CSVEDRAKNTEAFF.

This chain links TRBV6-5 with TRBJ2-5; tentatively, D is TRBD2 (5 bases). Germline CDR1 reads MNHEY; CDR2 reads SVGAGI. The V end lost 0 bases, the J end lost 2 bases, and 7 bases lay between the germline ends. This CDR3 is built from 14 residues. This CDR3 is CASSYSRDQETQYF. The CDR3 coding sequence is TGTGCCAGCAGTTACTCGAGGGATCAAGAGACCCAGTACTTC.

Here the CDR3 reads CASSLAWGKAEAFF. CDR3 sequence (DNA): TGTGCCAGCAGCTTGGCCTGGGGAAAAGCTGAAGCTTTCTTT. The rearrangement links TRBV5-6 to TRBJ1-1; D is unresolved. Germline CDR1 SGHDT, CDR2 YYEEEE. This CDR3 comprises 14 residues. The V gene lost 0 bases and the J gene lost 6 bases, with 12 bases spanning the gap.

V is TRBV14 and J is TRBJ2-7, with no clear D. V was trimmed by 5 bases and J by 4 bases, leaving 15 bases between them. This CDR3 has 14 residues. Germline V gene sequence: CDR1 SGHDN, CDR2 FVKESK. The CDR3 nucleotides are TGTGCCAGCAGCACTTCCCTATTACCGTACGAGCAGTACTTC. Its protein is CASSTSLLPYEQYF.

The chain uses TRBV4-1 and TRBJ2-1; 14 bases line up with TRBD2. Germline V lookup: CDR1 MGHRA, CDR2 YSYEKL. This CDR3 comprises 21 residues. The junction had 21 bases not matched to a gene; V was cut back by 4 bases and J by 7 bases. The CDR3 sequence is CASSPSPTSGGAPSWSNEQFF. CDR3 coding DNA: TGCGCCAGCAGCCCATCCCCGACTAGCGGGGGGGCCCCTTCCTGGTCGAATGAGCAGTTCTTC.

DNA for the CDR3: TGCGCCAGCAGTCAATCATCCCCATCTGTGAAGGACGGCTCCTACGAGCAGTACTTC. Its protein product is CASSQSSPSVKDGSYEQYF. The chain joins TRBV23-1 to TRBJ2-7; D is ambiguous. TRBV23-1 is identified as an open reading frame with a role that is uncertain. CDR3 length: 19 amino acids. The ends were cut back, 0 bases at V and 0 bases at J, with 21 bases in the middle.

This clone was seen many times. The chain's CDR3 is CASSIGRANVLTF. Written as DNA, the CDR3 is TGTGCCAGTAGCATCGGGAGGGCCAACGTCCTGACTTTC. This rearrangement joins TRBV19 to TRBJ2-6, with D maybe TRBD2 (5 bases). CDR1 is LNHDA, CDR2 SQIVND, per germline (reference sequence). Deletions cut 6 bases from V and 5 bases from J, with 8 bases between. The CDR3 is 13 residues long.